This T cell receptor (beta chain) was recovered during a study of post-analysis software for immune sequencing data. Study outcomes and limitations: Significantly decreased normalized Chao1 diversity was recorded for multiple sclerosis patients relative to controls. When patients were compared with controls, roughly five TRBV segments were more frequent, TRBV5-6, TRBV5-1 and TRBV20-1 among them. Those samples that were prepared in the same batch co-clustered strongly by F measure.

Prepared libraries of TCR beta cDNA carried unique molecular identifiers. From the PCR reads, TCRdb called clonotypes with MiXCR, one entry per CDR3 protein. The top ten hold roughly 12% of the sample, which has some 690,000 distinct CDR3 sequences, 55% to 70% seen once. The CDR3 runs 14 residues. Per the germline V gene, CDR1 is SGHRS and CDR2 is YFSETQ. Details on this clonotype: As yet, its antigen is unknown.

The chain combines TRBV5-1 with TRBJ2-1; D remains ambiguous. The DNA end is more similar to TRBJ2-7, so the J call may be wrong. Sequenced input: blood. This TCR came from a girl aged 2 to 10 with multiple sclerosis. The CDR3 protein is CASSLDRAYNEQYF. The CDR3 DNA is TGCGCCAGCAGCTTGGACCGGGCCTACAATGAGCAGTACTTC.